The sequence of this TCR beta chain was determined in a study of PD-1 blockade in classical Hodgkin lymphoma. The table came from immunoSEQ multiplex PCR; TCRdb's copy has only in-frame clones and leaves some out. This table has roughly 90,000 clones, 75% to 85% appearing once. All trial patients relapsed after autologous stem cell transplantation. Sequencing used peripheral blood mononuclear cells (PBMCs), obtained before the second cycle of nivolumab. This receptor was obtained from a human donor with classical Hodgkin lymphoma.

The CDR3 DNA reads TGTGCCAGCAGGAGAACCGGTGGGACAGCGAACACCGGGGAGCTGTTTTTT. Protein product: CASRRTGGTANTGELFF. The chain employs TRBV7-8 and TRBJ2-2, with TRBD1 matching 7 bases. The V and J ends lost 6 bases and 0 bases, in that order; junction bases with no gene match: 10. This CDR3 has 17 residues. The germline V gene encodes CDR1 SGHVS and CDR2 FQNEAQ.